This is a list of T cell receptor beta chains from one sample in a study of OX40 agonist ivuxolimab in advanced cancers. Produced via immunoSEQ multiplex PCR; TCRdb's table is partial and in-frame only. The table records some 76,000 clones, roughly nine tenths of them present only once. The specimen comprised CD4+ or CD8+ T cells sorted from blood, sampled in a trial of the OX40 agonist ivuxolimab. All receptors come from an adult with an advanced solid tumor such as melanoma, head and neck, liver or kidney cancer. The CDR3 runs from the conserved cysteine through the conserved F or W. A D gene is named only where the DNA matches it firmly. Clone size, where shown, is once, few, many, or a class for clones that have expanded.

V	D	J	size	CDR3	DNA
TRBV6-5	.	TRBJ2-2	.	CASQAVNTGELFF	TGTGCCTCACAGGCAGTAAACACCGGGGAGCTGTTTTTT
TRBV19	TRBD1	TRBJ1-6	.	CASRGSYNSPLHF	TGTGCCAGCAGGGGGTCCTATAATTCACCCCTCCACTTT
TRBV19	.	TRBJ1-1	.	CASLRYTEAFF	TGTGCCAGTCTCCGGTACACTGAAGCTTTCTTT
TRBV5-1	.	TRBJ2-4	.	CASSGYTNIQYF	TGCGCCAGCAGCGGATATACGAACATTCAGTACTTC
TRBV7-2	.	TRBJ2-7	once	CASSSIRSSYEQYF	TGTGCCAGCAGCTCCATCCGGAGTTCCTACGAGCAGTACTTC
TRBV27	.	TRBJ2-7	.	CASSTSGTGSYEQYF	TGTGCCAGCAGCACTTCTGGGACGGGCTCCTACGAGCAGTACTTC
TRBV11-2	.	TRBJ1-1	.	CASSLRGNTEAFF	TGTGCCAGCAGCTTACGAGGGAACACTGAAGCTTTCTTT
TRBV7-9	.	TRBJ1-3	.	CASSPGTEGNTIYF	TGTGCCAGCAGCCCAGGGACCGAAGGAAACACCATATATTTT
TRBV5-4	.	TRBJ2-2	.	CASSLEHNTGELFF	TGTGCCAGCAGCTTGGAACACAACACCGGGGAGCTGTTTTTT
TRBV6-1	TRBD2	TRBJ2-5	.	CASRLAGMETQYF	TGTGCCAGCAGACTAGCGGGAATGGAGACCCAGTACTTC
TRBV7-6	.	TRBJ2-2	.	CASSTMAGRTGELFF	TGTGCCAGCAGCACGATGGCAGGGAGGACCGGGGAGCTGTTTTTT
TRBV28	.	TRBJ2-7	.	CASSFDRWGDYEQYF	TGTGCCAGCAGTTTCGATCGTTGGGGGGACTACGAGCAGTACTTC
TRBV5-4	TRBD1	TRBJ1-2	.	CASSPGQVYGYTF	TGTGCCAGCAGCCCTGGACAGGTTTATGGCTACACCTTC
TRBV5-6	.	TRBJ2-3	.	CASSLIRDTQYF	TGTGCCAGCAGCTTGATCAGGGATACGCAGTATTTT
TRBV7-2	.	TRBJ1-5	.	CASSLGGLGNQPQHF	TGTGCCAGCAGCTTAGGAGGCCTGGGCAATCAGCCCCAGCATTTT
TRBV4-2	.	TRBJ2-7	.	CASREGAGYEQYF	TGTGCCAGCAGGGAGGGAGCCGGCTACGAGCAGTACTTC
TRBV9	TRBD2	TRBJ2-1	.	CASSGRGGAYNEQFF	TGTGCCAGCAGCGGCCGCGGGGGGGCCTACAATGAGCAGTTCTTC
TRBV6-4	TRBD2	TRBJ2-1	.	CASSAIGTSGSSYNEQFF	TGTGCCAGCAGTGCCATAGGGACTAGCGGGAGCTCCTACAATGAGCAGTTCTTC
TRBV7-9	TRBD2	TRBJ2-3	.	CASSRSGDDTQYF	TGTGCCAGCAGCCGTAGCGGGGATGATACGCAGTATTTT
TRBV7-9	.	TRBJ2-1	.	CASKPDRYNEQFF	TGTGCCAGCAAGCCCGACAGGTACAATGAGCAGTTCTTC
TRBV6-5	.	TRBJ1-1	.	CASSKGALNTEAFF	TGTGCCAGCAGCAAAGGGGCCCTGAACACTGAAGCTTTCTTT
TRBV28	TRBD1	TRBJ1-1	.	CASSLTRDRGLNTEAFF	TGTGCCAGCAGTCTCACCCGGGACAGGGGCCTCAACACTGAAGCTTTCTTT
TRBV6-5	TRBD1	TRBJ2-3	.	CASSYSRQGTDTQYF	TGTGCCAGCAGTTACTCCAGACAGGGGACAGATACGCAGTATTTT
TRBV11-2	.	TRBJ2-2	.	CASSLAAVTGELFF	TGTGCCAGCAGCTTAGCGGCGGTCACCGGGGAGCTGTTTTTT
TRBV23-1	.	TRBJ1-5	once	CASSLGKTGTSLYSNQPQHF	TGCGCCAGCAGTCTGGGGAAAACCGGGACAAGCCTTTATAGCAATCAGCCCCAGCATTTT
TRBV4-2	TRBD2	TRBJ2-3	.	CASSQEPGLGALGTQYF	TGTGCCAGCAGCCAGGAACCGGGACTAGGGGCCCTTGGTACGCAGTATTTT
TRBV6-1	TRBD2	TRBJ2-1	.	CASSERASGISYNEQFF	TGTGCCAGCAGTGAAAGGGCTAGCGGGATATCCTACAATGAGCAGTTCTTC
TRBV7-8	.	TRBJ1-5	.	CASSFGVGNLGAQHF	TGTGCCAGCAGCTTCGGGGTTGGCAATTTGGGGGCCCAGCATTTT
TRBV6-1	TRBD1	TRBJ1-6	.	CASVQGGGSPLHF	TGTGCCAGTGTTCAGGGAGGGGGCTCACCCCTCCACTTT
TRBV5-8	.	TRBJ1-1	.	CASSRVLMNTEAFF	TGTGCCAGCAGCAGGGTTCTTATGAACACTGAAGCTTTCTTT
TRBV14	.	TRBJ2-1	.	CASSSQAYNEQFF	TGTGCCAGCAGCAGCCAGGCGTACAATGAGCAGTTCTTC
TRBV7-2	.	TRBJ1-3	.	CASSSPDSLQRGNTIYF	TGTGCCAGCAGCTCCCCGGACAGCCTTCAGAGGGGAAACACCATATATTTT
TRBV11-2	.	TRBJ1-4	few	CASSLAGLANEKLFF	TGTGCCAGCAGCTTAGCAGGGCTGGCTAATGAAAAACTGTTTTTT
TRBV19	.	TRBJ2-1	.	CASSKAAGGRYNEQFF	TGTGCCAGTAGTAAAGCGGCCGGGGGACGATACAATGAGCAGTTCTTC
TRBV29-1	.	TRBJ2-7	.	CSVGSSSYEQYF	TGCAGCGTAGGCAGTAGCTCCTACGAGCAGTACTTC
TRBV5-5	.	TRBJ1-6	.	CASSLEADNSPLHF	TGTGCCAGCAGCTTGGAAGCAGATAATTCACCCCTCCACTTT
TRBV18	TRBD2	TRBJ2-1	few	CASSSTSGYNEQFF	TGTGCCAGCTCATCGACTAGCGGATACAATGAGCAGTTCTTC
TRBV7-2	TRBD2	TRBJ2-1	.	CASSMGLAGPQDDEQFF	TGTGCCAGCAGCATGGGACTAGCGGGGCCCCAGGATGATGAGCAGTTCTTC
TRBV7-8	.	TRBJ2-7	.	CASSLEYEGEQYF	TGTGCCAGCAGCTTAGAATACGAGGGGGAGCAGTACTTC
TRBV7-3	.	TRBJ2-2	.	CASSLTSGIYTGELFF	TGTGCCAGCAGCTTAACCTCGGGAATTTACACCGGGGAGCTGTTTTTT
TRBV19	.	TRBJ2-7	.	CASSISRDTYGQYF	TGTGCCAGTAGCATCAGCCGGGACACCTACGGGCAGTACTTC
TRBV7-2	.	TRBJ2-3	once	CASSLSASTDTQYF	TGTGCCAGCAGCTTATCCGCTAGTACAGATACGCAGTATTTT
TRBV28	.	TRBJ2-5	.	CASSLGATQYF	TGTGCCAGCAGTTTAGGGGCCACCCAGTACTTC
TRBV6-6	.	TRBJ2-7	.	CASSYRASAEQYF	TGTGCCAGCAGTTACAGGGCCTCCGCCGAGCAGTACTTC
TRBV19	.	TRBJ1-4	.	CASSMNRAEKLFF	TGTGCCAGTAGTATGAACAGGGCAGAAAAACTGTTTTTT
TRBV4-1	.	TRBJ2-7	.	CASSQRLGREAYEQYF	TGCGCCAGCAGCCAAAGGCTCGGCAGGGAGGCCTACGAGCAGTACTTC
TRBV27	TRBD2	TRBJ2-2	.	CASLGLARGNTGELFF	TGTGCCAGCTTAGGACTAGCGAGAGGGAACACCGGGGAGCTGTTTTTT
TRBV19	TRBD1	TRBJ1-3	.	CASSVNRGGLTGNTIYF	TGTGCCAGTAGCGTAAACAGGGGAGGCCTAACTGGAAACACCATATATTTT
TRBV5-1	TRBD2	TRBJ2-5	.	CASSPYPGLGETQYF	TGCGCCAGCAGCCCATACCCGGGACTAGGGGAGACCCAGTACTTC
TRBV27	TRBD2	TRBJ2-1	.	CASSLVTSDNEQFF	TGTGCCAGCAGTTTAGTGACTAGCGATAATGAGCAGTTCTTC
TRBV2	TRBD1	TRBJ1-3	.	CASIRDSGNTIYF	TGTGCCAGCATTCGGGACAGCGGAAACACCATATATTTT
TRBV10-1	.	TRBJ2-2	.	CASSEARTGATGELFF	TGCGCCAGCAGTGAGGCCAGGACGGGGGCCACCGGGGAGCTGTTTTTT
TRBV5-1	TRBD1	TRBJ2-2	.	CASSLVQGAGELFF	TGCGCCAGCAGCTTGGTCCAGGGGGCCGGGGAGCTGTTTTTT
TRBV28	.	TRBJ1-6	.	CASSSVLVGPGRNSPLHF	TGTGCCAGCAGTTCGGTCCTGGTTGGGCCGGGAAGGAATTCACCCCTCCACTTT
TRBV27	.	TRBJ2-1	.	CASSLRGFSYNEQFF	TGTGCCAGCAGTTTACGCGGGTTCTCCTACAATGAGCAGTTCTTC